This TCR beta chain was captured in a study of CD8+CD57+ T cells in acquired aplastic anemia. Study-wide context: DNA from sorted CD4+ and CD8+ cells averaged roughly 3.2 ug. For CD4+ cells, healthy donors had an average of about 10 million reads.

TCR beta VDJ and CDR3 profiles were obtained from a genomic DNA template. TCRdb re-derived calls from the reads in MiXCR, one entry per CDR3 protein. The repertoire holds fewer than 200,000 distinct CDR3 sequences, with approximately 44% as singletons. The sample consisted of sorted CD4+, CD8+, or CD8+CD57+ T cells (not recorded which) from PBMCs. This receptor was identified in a human donor in good health.

CDR3 DNA sequence: TGTGCCAGCAGCCTCCAGACAGGGAAAGAGACCCAGTACTTC. This codes for CASSLQTGKETQYF. This chain links TRBV7-2 with TRBJ2-5; 7 nucleotides match TRBD1. The V gene's germline CDR1 is SGHTA and CDR2 FQGNSA. The CDR3 has 14 amino acids. Trimming at V came to 5 bases and at J to 3 bases, leaving 6 bases not matched to a gene.